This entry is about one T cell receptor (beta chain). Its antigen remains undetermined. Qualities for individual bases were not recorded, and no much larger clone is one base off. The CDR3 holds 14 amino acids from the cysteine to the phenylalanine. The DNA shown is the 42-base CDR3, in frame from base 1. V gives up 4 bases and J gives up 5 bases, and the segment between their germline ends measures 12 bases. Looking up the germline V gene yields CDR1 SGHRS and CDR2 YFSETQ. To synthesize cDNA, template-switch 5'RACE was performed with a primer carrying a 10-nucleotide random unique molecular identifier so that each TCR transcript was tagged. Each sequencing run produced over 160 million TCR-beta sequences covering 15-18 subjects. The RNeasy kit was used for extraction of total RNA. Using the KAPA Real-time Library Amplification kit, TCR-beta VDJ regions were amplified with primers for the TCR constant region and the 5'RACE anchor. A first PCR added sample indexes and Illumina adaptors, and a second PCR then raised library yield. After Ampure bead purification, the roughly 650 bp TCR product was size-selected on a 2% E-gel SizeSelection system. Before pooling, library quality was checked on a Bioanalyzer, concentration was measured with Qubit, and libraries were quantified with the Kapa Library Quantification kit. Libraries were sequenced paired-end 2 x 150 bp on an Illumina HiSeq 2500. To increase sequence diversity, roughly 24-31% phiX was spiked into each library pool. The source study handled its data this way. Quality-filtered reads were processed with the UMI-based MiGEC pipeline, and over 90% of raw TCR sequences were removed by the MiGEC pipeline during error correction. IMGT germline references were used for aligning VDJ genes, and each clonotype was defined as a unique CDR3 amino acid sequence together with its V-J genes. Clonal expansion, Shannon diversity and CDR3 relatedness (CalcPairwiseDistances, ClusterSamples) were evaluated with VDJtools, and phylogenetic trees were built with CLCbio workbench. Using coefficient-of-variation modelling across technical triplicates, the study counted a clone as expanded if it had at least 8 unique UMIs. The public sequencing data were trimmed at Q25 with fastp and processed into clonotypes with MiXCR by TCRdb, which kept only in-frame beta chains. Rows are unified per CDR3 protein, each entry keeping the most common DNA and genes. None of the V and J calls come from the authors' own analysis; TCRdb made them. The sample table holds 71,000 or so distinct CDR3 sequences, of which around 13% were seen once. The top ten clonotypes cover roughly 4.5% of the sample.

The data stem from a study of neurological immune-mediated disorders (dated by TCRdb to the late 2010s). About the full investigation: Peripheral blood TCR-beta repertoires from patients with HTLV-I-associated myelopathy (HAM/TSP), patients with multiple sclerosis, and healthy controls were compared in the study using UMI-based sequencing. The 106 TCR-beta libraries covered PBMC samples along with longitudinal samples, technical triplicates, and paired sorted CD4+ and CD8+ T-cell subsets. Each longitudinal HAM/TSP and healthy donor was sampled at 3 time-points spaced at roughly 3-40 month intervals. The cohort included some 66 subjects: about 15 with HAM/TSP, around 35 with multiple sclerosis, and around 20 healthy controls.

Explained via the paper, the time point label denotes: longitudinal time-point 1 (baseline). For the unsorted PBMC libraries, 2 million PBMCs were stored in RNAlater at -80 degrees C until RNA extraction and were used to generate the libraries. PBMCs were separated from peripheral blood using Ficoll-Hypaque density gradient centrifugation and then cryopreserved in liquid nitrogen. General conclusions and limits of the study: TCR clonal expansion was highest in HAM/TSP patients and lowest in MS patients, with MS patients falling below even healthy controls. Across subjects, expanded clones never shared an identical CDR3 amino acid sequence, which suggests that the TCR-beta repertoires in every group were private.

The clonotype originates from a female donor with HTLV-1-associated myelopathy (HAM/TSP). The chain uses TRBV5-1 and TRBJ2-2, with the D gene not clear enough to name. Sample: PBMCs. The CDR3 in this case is CASSLSDSTGELFF. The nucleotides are TGCGCCAGCAGCCTCTCGGATTCAACCGGGGAGCTGTTTTTT.